These 7 T cell receptor beta chains share one sample of origin, sequenced in a study of blood T cell repertoires in COVID-19 (dated by TCRdb to 2020 to 2022). Libraries were made using the immunoSEQ multiplex PCR assay. The immuneACCESS repertoire file appears here via TCRdb, limited to in-frame rearrangements. These files lack a portion of the clones; in checked studies, under half of the deficit traces to unresolved V genes, and the cause of the others is not known. The sample table holds under 110,000 clones, of which 85% were seen once. Approximately 1.8% of the sample belongs to the ten largest clones. The sample comprised peripheral blood. Every receptor here comes from a woman between 70 and 85 years old with active or convalescent COVID-19.

The chain has TRBV24-1 and TRBJ2-3, with 10 bases matching TRBD1. Germline-derived CDR1 and CDR2 are KGHDR and SFDVKD. V was pared by 6 bases and J by 4 bases, with 6 bases of the junction left unmatched. This CDR3 is built from 15 residues. The CDR3 nucleotides are TGTGCCACCAGTATGGGACAGGGGAGGTCAGATACGCAGTATTTT. It yields the protein CATSMGQGRSDTQYF.

The rearrangement joins TRBV24-1 to TRBJ1-2, with a possible D match to TRBD1 (5 bases). The CDR3 sequence is 17 residues long. V lost 2 bases, J lost 4 bases, and 19 bases lay in between. CDR1 is KGHDR, CDR2 SFDVKD, per germline. CDR3 loop: CATSDSPGGGDGYGYTF. CDR3 DNA sequence: TGTGCCACCAGTGATTCCCCCGGAGGAGGGGACGGCTATGGCTACACCTTC.

This sequence joins TRBV7-2 and TRBJ1-2; 7 positions agree with TRBD1. Germline V lookup: CDR1 SGHTA, CDR2 FQGNSA. V shed 8 bases, J shed 6 bases, and the junction held 18 bases outside the gene matches. CDR3 size: 16 residues. CDR3 protein: CASQRPGGWIRDGYTF. The CDR3 DNA is TGTGCCAGCCAACGGCCAGGGGGGTGGATTAGGGATGGCTACACCTTC.

The J gene is TRBJ2-5, the V gene TRBV3-1 (or the pseudogene TRBV3-2); maybe TRBD1 (5 bases). CDR3 length: 13 amino acids. The germline CDR1 and CDR2 sequences are LGHDT and YNNKEL (reference sequence). The germline V and J ends were trimmed by 8 bases and 5 bases, with 15 bases remaining between them. CDR3 loop: CASGALWAETQYF. The CDR3 nucleotides read TGTGCCAGCGGGGCTCTATGGGCTGAGACCCAGTACTTC.

The rearrangement joins TRBV11-3 to TRBJ2-7; 12 bases match TRBD2. The CDR3 spans 16 residues. V lost 3 bases, J lost 2 bases, and 5 bases stayed unmatched. The V gene's germline CDR1 is SGHNT and CDR2 YENEEA. CDR3 in DNA: TGTGCCAGCAGCTTGGGACTAGCGGGTCTAACCTACGAGCAGTACTTC. As protein: CASSLGLAGLTYEQYF. The variable domain in full, completed from reference TRBV11-3 and TRBJ2-7, reads EAGVVQSPRYKIIEKKQPVAFWCNPISGHNTLYWYLQNLGQGPELLIRYENEEAVDDSQLPKDRFSAERLKGVDSTLKIQPAELGDSAVYLCASSLGLAGLTYEQYFGPGTRLTVT.

The chain links TRBV2 to TRBJ2-3; D unresolved. Trimming removed 8 bases from V and 6 bases from J, with 9 bases in between. Germline CDR1 and CDR2: SNHLY and FYNNEI. The CDR3 spans 11 residues. The CDR3 here is CASQFMDTQYF. CDR3 coding DNA: TGTGCCAGCCAGTTCATGGATACGCAGTATTTT.

The rearrangement links TRBV4-3 to TRBJ2-2, with D maybe TRBD1 (5 bases). The germline gives CDR1 LGHNA, CDR2 YSLEER. This CDR3 region has 14 residues. The V and J ends lost 4 bases and 1 base respectively, with 7 bases between them. In DNA form, the CDR3 reads TGCGCCAGCAGCCTCAGGGTGAACACCGGGGAGCTGTTTTTT. Protein product: CASSLRVNTGELFF.